This entry lists 9 T cell receptor beta chains sequenced from one sample in a study of CD8 T cells in ankylosing spondylitis (dated 2017 in TCRdb). The library was made by 5' RACE. Instrument on record: Illumina HiSeq 2500. In-frame beta chains were kept once TCRdb had trimmed the public reads at Q25 with fastp and called clones with MiXCR. All rows with the same CDR3 protein become a single entry with the most common DNA and genes. For this sample there are some 840,000 distinct CDR3 sequences; approximately 12% appear just once. The ten largest clones capture around 0.51% of the sample. The study at large found these results: A TCR beta motif of about 8 highly homologous amino acid variants appeared characteristic of blood from ankylosing spondylitis patients.

For these receptors, no antigen is known. The sequenced sample consisted of blood, either unsorted or a sorted T cell fraction (not recorded which). These receptors all come from a male donor with ankylosing spondylitis.

V and J are TRBV19 and TRBJ1-4, with D hard to call. CDR1 LNHDA and CDR2 SQIVND come from the germline V gene (reference sequence). The CDR3 has 13 amino acids. The ends were cut back, 5 bases at V and 8 bases at J, with 12 bases in the middle. DNA of the CDR3: TGTGCCAGTAGTTTCGCCGTGGGGGAAAAACTGTTTTTT. Protein: CASSFAVGEKLFF.

The chain recombines TRBV12-3 or TRBV12-4 with TRBJ2-3; D is tentatively TRBD1 or TRBD2 (5 bases each). The V end was cut by 4 bases, the J end by 8 bases, with 10 bases between. CDR3 length: 12 residues. The CDR3 reads CASSWGKGTQYF. In DNA form, the CDR3 reads TGTGCCAGCAGTTGGGGGAAAGGTACGCAGTATTTT.

This clonotype was recorded a few times. The chain couples TRBV7-9 to TRBJ2-1; 11 nucleotides line up with TRBD2. J was trimmed by 9 bases and V by 8 bases; bases with no gene match: 9. The CDR3 contains 14 residues. Germline values: CDR1 SEHNR, CDR2 FQNEAQ (reference sequence). The CDR3 coding sequence is TGTGCCAGCTTAGTCTCGCTAGCGGGAGGTGAGCAGTTCTTC. Its translation is CASLVSLAGGEQFF. Full variable domain (outside the CDR3, taken from reference TRBV7-9 and TRBJ2-1): DTGVSQNPRHKITKRGQNVTFRCDPISEHNRLYWYRQTLGQGPEFLTYFQNEAQLEKSRLLSDRFSAERPKGSFSTLEIQRTEQGDSAMYLCASLVSLAGGEQFFGPGTRLTVL.

This clonotype came up many times. The chain is built from TRBV20-1 and TRBJ2-5, with D perhaps assigned TRBD1 or TRBD2 (5 bases each). V was clipped by 4 bases and J by 6 bases, with 12 bases between them. Germline V CDR1 and CDR2: DFQATT, SNEGSKA (reference sequence). The length of the CDR3 is 12 residues. In nucleotides, the CDR3 is TGCAGTGCTATTTGGGGGTTAAAGACCCAGTACTTC. Translated: CSAIWGLKTQYF.

The sample holds a few counts of this clonotype. The chain has TRBV7-2 and TRBJ2-5, with D hard to call. V was clipped by 0 bases and J by 5 bases, with 10 bases between them. This CDR3 comprises 14 residues. CDR1 is SGHTA and CDR2 is FQGNSA in the germline V gene. The CDR3 protein is CASSLAGFEETQYF. The CDR3 DNA reads TGTGCCAGCAGCTTAGCAGGGTTTGAGGAGACCCAGTACTTC.

A few counts support this clonotype. The gene calls are TRBV7-2 and TRBJ2-7; no definite D call. There are 13 residues in the CDR3. Deletions cut 4 bases from V and 4 bases from J, with 11 bases between. The germline V gene has CDR1 SGHTA and CDR2 FQGNSA. CDR3 sequence: CASSSAVGYEQYF. The CDR3 nucleotides read TGTGCCAGCAGCTCCGCGGTAGGGTACGAGCAGTACTTC.

This clonotype was observed a handful of times. The chain employs TRBV18 and TRBJ1-1; no reliable D call. Germline V gene data show CDR1 as KGHSH and CDR2 as LQKENI. V was pared by 8 bases and J by 6 bases, with 7 bases between. The CDR3 length is 10 residues. CDR3 sequence: CASRSAEAFF. The DNA for the CDR3 is TGTGCCAGCCGCTCTGCTGAAGCTTTCTTT.

The chain couples TRBV20-1 to TRBJ2-2, with D possibly being TRBD2 (5 bases). CDR1 is DFQATT, CDR2 SNEGSKA, per germline (reference sequence). The length of the CDR3 is 15 residues. V was cut by 5 bases and J by 0 bases, with 13 bases left in between. The CDR3 sequence is CSASGGHTNTGELFF. The CDR3, as DNA: TGCAGTGCTTCGGGCGGGCACACGAACACCGGGGAGCTGTTTTTT.

This clonotype was detected ten times or more. V is TRBV28 and J is TRBJ2-2, with 8 bases matching TRBD1. The CDR3 contains 14 residues. J lost 5 bases, V lost 6 bases, and 5 bases had no gene match. Germline assignment: CDR1 MDHEN and CDR2 SYDVKM. CDR3 coding DNA: TGTGCCAGCAGGGCAGGGGGCAGGACCGGGGAGCTGTTTTTT. Translation: CASRAGGRTGELFF.